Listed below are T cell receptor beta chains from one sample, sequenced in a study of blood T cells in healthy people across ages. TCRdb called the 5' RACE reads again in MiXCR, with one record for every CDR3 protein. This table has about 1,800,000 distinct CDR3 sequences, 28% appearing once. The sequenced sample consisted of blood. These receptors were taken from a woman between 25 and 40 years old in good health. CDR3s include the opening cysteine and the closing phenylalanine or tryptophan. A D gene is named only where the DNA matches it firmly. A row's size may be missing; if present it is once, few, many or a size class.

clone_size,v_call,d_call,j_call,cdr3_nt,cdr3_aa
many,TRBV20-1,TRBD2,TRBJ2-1,TGCAGTGCTAGAGATCGTCTAGCGGGGTTGGGTGAGCAGTTCTTC,CSARDRLAGLGEQFF
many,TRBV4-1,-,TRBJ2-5,TGCGCCAGCAGCCAAGAAGGTCTCGGCGGAGAGACCCAGTACTTC,CASSQEGLGGETQYF
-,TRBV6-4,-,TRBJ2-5,TGTGCCAGCAGTAAATCCTGGGGGGCCGAAGAGACCCAGTACTTC,CASSKSWGAEETQYF
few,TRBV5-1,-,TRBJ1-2,TGCGCCAGCAGGAACCGGACAGCAGGGTATGGCTACACCTTC,CASRNRTAGYGYTF
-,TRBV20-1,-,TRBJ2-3,TGCAGTGCTGCGGAGGCGAGCGGGTGGCTTGGTACGCAGTATTTT,CSAAEASGWLGTQYF
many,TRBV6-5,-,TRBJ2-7,TGTGCCAGCAGACAGGGTGCCTACGAGCAGTACTTC,CASRQGAYEQYF
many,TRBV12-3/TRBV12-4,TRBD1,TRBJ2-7,TGTGCCAGCAGTTTAACCCAGGGGGTCTACGAGCAGTACTTC,CASSLTQGVYEQYF
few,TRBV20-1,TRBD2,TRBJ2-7,TGCAGTGCCGAGCGGGACTCCTACGAGCAGTACTTC,CSAERDSYEQYF
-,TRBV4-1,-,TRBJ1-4,TGCGCCAGCAGCCCGCAGGTCGGGGGGCTTGAAAAACTGTTTTTT,CASSPQVGGLEKLFF
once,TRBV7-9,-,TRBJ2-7,TGTGCCAGCAGCTTAGCTTCTCAGCCCTACGAGCAGTACTTC,CASSLASQPYEQYF
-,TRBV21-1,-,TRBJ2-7,TGTGCCAGCAGCAAGAGATCCGAGCAGTACTTC,CASSKRSEQYF
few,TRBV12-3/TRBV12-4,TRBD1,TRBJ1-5,TGTGCCAGCAGTCCGGCGGGACAGAGCAATCAGCCCCAGCATTTT,CASSPAGQSNQPQHF
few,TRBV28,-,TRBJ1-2,TGTGCCAGCAGCAGCAAGTATGGCTACACCTTC,CASSSKYGYTF
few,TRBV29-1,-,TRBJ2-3,TGCAGCGTTGGAGTAGATACAGATACGCAGTATTTT,CSVGVDTDTQYF
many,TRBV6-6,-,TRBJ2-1,TGTGCCAGCAGCCGCCTCCTAAGCTCTATCAATGAGCAGTTCTTC,CASSRLLSSINEQFF
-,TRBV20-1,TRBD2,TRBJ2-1,TGCAGTGGGGGCGGGGGGGCAGACAATGAGCAGTTCTTC,CSGGGGADNEQFF
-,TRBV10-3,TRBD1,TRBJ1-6,TGTGCCATCAGATCCGGGACAGGGAATTCACCCCTCCACTTT,CAIRSGTGNSPLHF
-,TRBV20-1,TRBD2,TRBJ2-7,TGCAGTGCTATAGGGACTAGCGGTCACGAGCAGTACTTC,CSAIGTSGHEQYF
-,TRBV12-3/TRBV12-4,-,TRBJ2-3,TGTGCCAGCAGTTTACGAACAGCCTTAAGCACAGATACGGAGTATTTT,CASSLRTALSTDTEYF
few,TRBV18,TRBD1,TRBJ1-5,TGTGCCAGCTCATCCCGGGACAGGGGGCTACATCAGCCCCAGCATTTT,CASSSRDRGLHQPQHF
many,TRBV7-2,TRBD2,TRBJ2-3,TGTGCCAGTTCACTAGCGCGGGCAGATACGCAGTATTTT,CASSLARADTQYF
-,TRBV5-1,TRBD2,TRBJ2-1,TGCGCCAGCGGCCAGGGTACTAGCGGGGGGGCCCATGAGCAGTTCTTC,CASGQGTSGGAHEQFF
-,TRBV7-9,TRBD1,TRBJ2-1,TGTGCCAGCAGCGGTACAGGGGGCCACGGCAATGAGCAGTTCTTC,CASSGTGGHGNEQFF
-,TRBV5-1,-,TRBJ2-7,TGCGCCAGCAGGCGGTTGGGGTCCTACGAGCAGTACTTC,CASRRLGSYEQYF
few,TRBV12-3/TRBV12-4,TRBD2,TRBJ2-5,TGTGCCAGCAGGCGGGGACTAGCGGGGGGGACCTTAGAGACCCAGTACTTC,CASRRGLAGGTLETQYF
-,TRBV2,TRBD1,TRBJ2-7,TGTGCCAGCAGTGAAGGGGAAGGGACAGTCTACGAGCAGTACTTC,CASSEGEGTVYEQYF
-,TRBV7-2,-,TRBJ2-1,TGTGCCAGCAGCTTGGACCTCGGTATAAAGTTTAAGGAGCAGTTCTTC,CASSLDLGIKFKEQFF
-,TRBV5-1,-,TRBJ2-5,TGCGCCAGCAGCTTTTTTGGGGACCAGACCCAGTACTTC,CASSFFGDQTQYF
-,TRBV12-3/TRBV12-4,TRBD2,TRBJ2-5,TGTGCCAGCGGTTTAGCTAGCGGGGGGCCGGCGGGTGAGACCCAGTACTTC,CASGLASGGPAGETQYF
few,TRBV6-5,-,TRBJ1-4,TGTGCCAGCAGGCGGGGGGGAACTAATGAAAAACTGTTTTTT,CASRRGGTNEKLFF
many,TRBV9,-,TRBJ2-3,TGTGCCAGCAGCGGTGGACTCTCTCCTTACACAGATACGCAGTATTTT,CASSGGLSPYTDTQYF
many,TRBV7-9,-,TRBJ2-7,TGTGCCAGCAGCCCCCGCCCCTTACAGGGGGGGGCCTCCTACGAGCAGTACTTC,CASSPRPLQGGASYEQYF
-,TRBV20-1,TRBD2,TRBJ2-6,TGCAGTGCTAGAGACGGGGGGGACTCTGGGGCCAACGTCCTGACTTTC,CSARDGGDSGANVLTF
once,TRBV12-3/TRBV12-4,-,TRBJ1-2,TGTGCCAACAGTTCCCTCCTGACAGAGTACTATGGCTACACCTTC,CANSSLLTEYYGYTF
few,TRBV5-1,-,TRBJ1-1,TGCGCCAGCAGCCCCGGCCATTCGGTAGGGGGGAACACTGAAGCTTTCTTT,CASSPGHSVGGNTEAFF
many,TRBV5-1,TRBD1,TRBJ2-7,TGCGCCAGCAGCCCGAGGGGGACAGGGGGCTCCTACGAGCAGTACTTC,CASSPRGTGGSYEQYF
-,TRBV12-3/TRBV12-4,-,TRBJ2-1,TGTGCCAGCAGTGAGGACGGCCGATGGGAGCAGTTCTTC,CASSEDGRWEQFF
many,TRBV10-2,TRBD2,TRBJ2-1,TGCGCCAGCAGTGAGACTAGCGGGGGCTACAATGAGCAGTTCTTC,CASSETSGGYNEQFF
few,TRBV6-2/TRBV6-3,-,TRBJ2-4,TGTGCCAGCAGCCCCGGAGGCAGAAAAAACATTCAGTACTTC,CASSPGGRKNIQYF
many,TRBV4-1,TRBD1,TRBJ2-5,TGCGCCAGCAGCCGGTACCGGGACAGGCCCCAAGAGACCCAGTACTTC,CASSRYRDRPQETQYF
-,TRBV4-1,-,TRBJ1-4,TGCGCCAGCAGCCATGTACCGGGGGTCAGGGCCACTAATGAAAAACTGTTTTTT,CASSHVPGVRATNEKLFF
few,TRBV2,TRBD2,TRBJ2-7,TGTGCCAGCAGCGAGAGGGGACTAGCGGGAGTGTACTACGAGCAGTACTTC,CASSERGLAGVYYEQYF
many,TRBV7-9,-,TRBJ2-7,TGTGCCAGCAGCTTAGGTATTGGCCGGGGCGAGCAGTACTTC,CASSLGIGRGEQYF
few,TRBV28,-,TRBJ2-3,TGTGCCAGCAGAAGCCGGGCAGGGCGCACAGATACGCAGTATTTT,CASRSRAGRTDTQYF